Listed below are T cell receptor beta chains from one sample, sequenced in a study of shared clonotypes between healthy human individuals. The table came from immunoSEQ multiplex PCR; TCRdb's copy has only in-frame clones and leaves some out. The sample yields some 500,000 clones, 70% to 80% seen once. Sequenced sample: PBMCs. The receptors were sampled from a woman aged 40 to 55 in good health. Some clones in this sample may be carry-over from other donors' samples. The CDR3 runs from the conserved cysteine through the conserved F or W. The order of the fields is J gene, V gene, CDR3 protein.

J: TRBJ1-5; V: TRBV29-1; CDR3: CSVGQPNQPQHF
J: TRBJ2-7; V: TRBV7-9; CDR3: CASSFDGTTYEQYF
J: TRBJ2-1; V: TRBV19; CDR3: CASTPRTRPGEQFF
J: TRBJ2-1; V: TRBV29-1; CDR3: CSVESSSGTYNEQFF
J: TRBJ1-1; V: TRBV30; CDR3: CAWGGLTEAFF
J: TRBJ2-3; V: TRBV28; CDR3: CASSLRTSGRRGTDTQYF
J: TRBJ1-5; V: TRBV19; CDR3: CASTYGNQPQHF
J: TRBJ2-1; V: TRBV5-1; CDR3: CASSPGRGQGTYNEQFF
J: TRBJ1-4; V: TRBV4-2; CDR3: CASSQEDQQNEKLFF
J: TRBJ2-5; V: TRBV18; CDR3: CASSRLPVLAGETQYF
J: TRBJ1-1; V: TRBV30; CDR3: CAWDRGNAEAFF
J: TRBJ2-5; V: TRBV11-2; CDR3: CASSLGRLALQETQYF
J: TRBJ2-1; V: TRBV7-8; CDR3: CASSLASSSYNEQFF
J: TRBJ1-2; V: TRBV9; CDR3: CASSALWRPFHTF
J: TRBJ2-7; V: TRBV4-1; CDR3: CASSQEAGGGYEQYF
J: TRBJ2-3; V: TRBV11-2; CDR3: CASARAELDTQYF
J: TRBJ2-7; V: TRBV10-1; CDR3: CASSGSGRDEQYF
J: .; V: TRBV20-1; CDR3: CSAPGLSEQYF
J: TRBJ2-1; V: TRBV29-1; CDR3: CSVEDPGRNRYNEQFF
J: TRBJ2-1; V: TRBV7-2; CDR3: CASSALAGVANEQFF
J: TRBJ2-7; V: TRBV28; CDR3: CASSFGTPWIATYEQYF
J: TRBJ1-2; V: TRBV9; CDR3: CASSITGGAEGYTF
J: TRBJ2-1; V: TRBV10-3; CDR3: CAISEAGTGDGHWFF